A single sample gave rise to the 8 T cell receptor gamma chains below, sequenced in a study of gamma-delta chains in newborns, infants, children. TCRdb reapplied CATT to the reads. The profile shows under 1,500 gamma-chain clones, 56% of them singletons. Source material: blood. These receptors all come from a child who was a newborn, infant or young child, either healthy, febrile or measles-vaccinated (not recorded which).

For the V gene the call is TRGV9; the J gene has no call. This CDR3 spans 16 amino acids. Germline CDR1 reads GITISATS; CDR2 reads ISYDGTV (reference sequence). In nucleotides, the CDR3 is TGTGCCTTGTGGGACACACAAGAGTTGGGCAAAAAAATCAGGGTATTT. It is translated as CALWDTQELGKKIRVF.

The rearrangement uses TRGV2 and TRGJ1 or TRGJ2. As TCRdb names no J gene, one was assigned here on the basis of a DNA match to germline. This CDR3 is built from 15 residues. V was clipped by 0 bases and J by 2 bases; unmatched bases: 7. Germline V CDR1 and CDR2: EGSNGY, YDSYNSKV. CDR3 amino acids: CATWDGVEDYYKKLF. The CDR3 region has the DNA TGTGCCACCTGGGACGGGGTAGAGGATTATTATAAGAAACTCTTT.

As for this clone: This may be a read error, as it is one base from a much larger clone. The chain has TRGV5 and TRGJP2. The J gene is not listed in TCRdb, so it was assigned here from a DNA match to germline. The CDR3 is 15 residues long. Germline CDR1 and CDR2: VINAFY and YDVSNSKD. The CDR3 protein is CATWDRRSSAWIKTF. CDR3 bases: TGTGCCACCTGGGACAGGCGGAGTAGTGCTTGGATCAAGACGTTT.

Details on this clone: A junction end diverges from the germline sequence, so it may reflect a read error. V is TRGV3 and J is TRGJ1 or TRGJ2. The J gene, left out of TCRdb, was set here by checking the DNA against germline. The CDR3 consists of 11 residues. Germline CDR1 reads VTNTFY; CDR2 reads YDVSTARD (reference sequence). CDR3 DNA sequence: TGTGCCTCCTGGGACTCTTATAAGAAACTCTTT. Translation gives CASWDSYKKLF.

This clone has a handful of counts. The chain couples TRGV9 to TRGJ1 or TRGJ2. TCRdb lists no J gene, so it was determined here by aligning the DNA to germline. The CDR3 runs to 12 residues. J was trimmed by 0 bases and V by 6 bases; bases with no gene match: 2. The germline CDR1 and CDR2 sequences are GITISATS and ISYDGTV (reference sequence). The DNA for the CDR3 is TGTGCCTTGTGGACGAATTATTATAAGAAACTCTTT. Its translation: CALWTNYYKKLF.

There are a few counts of this clone. Other nucleotide sequences from this sample produce the same CDR3. The genes are TRGV9 and TRGJP. No J segment appears in TCRdb, so it was assigned here by matching the sequence to germline. This CDR3 region has 16 residues. Germline loops: CDR1 GITISATS, CDR2 ISYDGTV (reference sequence). Unmatched junction bases numbered 2, after V lost 2 bases and J lost 4 bases. The CDR3 DNA reads as TGTGCCTTGTGGGAGGCTCAAGAGTTGGGCAAAAAAATCAAGGTATTT. Translation: CALWEAQELGKKIKVF.

No J gene was assigned, while the V gene was called as TRGV8. This CDR3 region has 14 residues. CDR1 is VENAVY, CDR2 YDSYNSRV, per germline. The CDR3 nucleotides are TGTGCCACCTGGTATGTGATGGGCAAAAAAATAAAGGTCTTT. This codes for CATWYVMGKKIKVF.

Concerning this clone: A much more abundant neighbour one base away suggests this may be a read error. This chain uses TRGV2 with TRGJ1 or TRGJ2. TCRdb does not report a J gene; here it was assigned by matching the DNA to germline references. The CDR3 covers 12 residues. CDR1 and CDR2 (germline): EGSNGY, YDSYNSKV. The DNA for the CDR3 is TGTACCACCTGGGACGGGCATTATAAGAAACTCTTT. As protein: CTTWDGHYKKLF.